Presented here are 5 T cell receptor beta chains from one specimen sequenced in a study of CD8+CD57+ T cells in acquired aplastic anemia. Researchers used genomic DNA as the template to profile TCR beta VDJ and CDR3. TCRdb called the reads again in MiXCR, with one record for every CDR3 protein. The repertoire holds 150,000 to 200,000 distinct CDR3 sequences, with roughly 63% as singletons. Sequencing was done on a sample of sorted CD4+, CD8+, or CD8+CD57+ T cells (not recorded which) from PBMCs. These receptors were taken from a human donor in good health.

The rearrangement joins TRBV6-4 to TRBJ1-2, with D perhaps TRBD1 (6 bases). Germline V lookup: CDR1 MRHNA, CDR2 SNTAGT. V was trimmed by 5 bases and J by 3 bases, leaving 13 bases between them. The CDR3 contains 14 residues. The CDR3 nucleotides are TGTGCCAGCAGTCAACAGGGAGGGGACTATGGCTACACCTTC. Translated, it gives CASSQQGGDYGYTF.

The J gene is TRBJ2-7, the V gene TRBV5-1, with D hard to call. Trimming left V 0 bases short and J 2 bases short, with 9 bases between. The germline V gene has CDR1 SGHRS and CDR2 YFSETQ. The CDR3 runs 14 residues. CDR3 coding DNA: TGCGCCAGCAGCTTGGAGGCAGATGCCTACGAGCAGTACTTC. Its translation: CASSLEADAYEQYF.

This chain links TRBV7-4 with TRBJ2-7; D not certain. V shed 1 base and J shed 3 bases, with 13 bases lying between them. From germline, CDR1 is SGHVT and CDR2 SQSDAQ. The CDR3 is made up of 15 amino acids. The CDR3 DNA reads as TGTGCCAGCAGCTTAGTGTCAGGCAAAATCTACGAGCAGTACTTC. Translation gives CASSLVSGKIYEQYF.

The chain employs TRBV19 and TRBJ2-2, with D unclear. Germline lookup yields CDR1 LNHDA and CDR2 SQIVND (reference sequence). This CDR3 comprises 14 residues. The ends were cut back, 6 bases at V and 1 base at J, with 9 bases in the middle. CDR3 amino acids: CASSLDGNTGELFF. The DNA of the CDR3 is TGTGCCAGTAGCCTGGACGGGAACACCGGGGAGCTGTTTTTT.

The rearrangement uses TRBV15 and TRBJ1-2; D unresolved. V lost 6 bases, J lost 0 bases, and 20 bases lay in between. This CDR3 contains 17 residues. Looked up from germline, CDR1 is LNHNV and CDR2 is YYDKDF (reference sequence). The CDR3 reads CATSKWTTDHSNYGYTF. CDR3 nucleotide sequence: TGTGCCACCAGTAAGTGGACGACGGACCATTCTAACTATGGCTACACCTTC.